This passage covers 29 T cell receptor beta chains from one sample sequenced in a study of blood T cell repertoires in COVID-19. Only in-frame clones appear in the TCRdb table, and some are missing; sequencing was by immunoSEQ multiplex PCR. This table has some 100,000 clones, 90% appearing once. Sequencing was done on a sample of peripheral blood. These receptors all come from a human donor in a cohort sampled during active COVID-19.

The V gene is TRBV27, the J gene TRBJ2-1; 11 positions agree with TRBD1. Germline values: CDR1 MNHEY, CDR2 SMNVEV (reference sequence). The CDR3 is 15 residues long. With V trimmed by 3 bases and J by 4 bases, 2 bases remained unmatched. The CDR3 DNA reads TGTGCCAGCAGTTTCGGGACAGGGGGGTACAATGAGCAGTTCTTC. It translates to CASSFGTGGYNEQFF.

This chain connects TRBV4-1 to TRBJ2-2; 8 bases align to TRBD2. The V gene end was trimmed by 2 bases and the J gene end by 7 bases; junction bases not matched to a gene: 12. The CDR3 loop spans 17 amino acids. The V gene's germline CDR1 is MGHRA and CDR2 YSYEKL. This chain's CDR3 is CASSQRSGGGVGGELFF. The DNA of the CDR3 is TGCGCCAGCAGCCAAAGGAGCGGGGGAGGAGTGGGCGGGGAGCTGTTTTTT.

The chain links TRBV5-1 to TRBJ2-1; 7 bases map to TRBD1. Trimming cost V 4 bases and J 7 bases; bases outside gene matches: 2. The CDR3 sequence is 12 residues long. CDR1 SGHRS and CDR2 YFSETQ come from the germline V gene. CDR3 sequence (DNA): TGCGCCAGCAGCGTGGACAGGAATGAGCAGTTCTTC. It specifies CASSVDRNEQFF.

The chain combines TRBV6-2 or TRBV6-3 with TRBJ2-7; 7 nucleotides match TRBD2. The CDR3 sequence is 15 residues long. The germline gives CDR1 MNHEY, CDR2 SVGEGT. The junction had 5 bases not matched to a gene; V was cut back by 2 bases and J by 1 base. This chain's CDR3 is CASSYRGLGSYEQYF. In DNA, the CDR3 is TGTGCCAGCAGTTACAGAGGACTAGGGTCCTACGAGCAGTACTTC.

V usage is TRBV5-1 and J usage is TRBJ2-1, with D unresolved. Trimming removed 3 bases from V and 1 base from J, with 8 bases in between. In germline, CDR1 is SGHRS, CDR2 YFSETQ. CDR3 length equals 14 residues. The CDR3 DNA follows: TGCGCCAGCAGCTCTACTTATTCCTACAATGAGCAGTTCTTC. Translation gives CASSSTYSYNEQFF.

This chain joins TRBV2 and TRBJ1-2; 8 nucleotides line up with TRBD1. The germline CDR1 and CDR2 sequences are SNHLY and FYNNEI. The CDR3 runs 14 residues. Unmatched junction bases numbered 7, after V lost 6 bases and J lost 4 bases. DNA for the CDR3: TGTGCCAGCAGAGGAGGACAGGGTATCTATGGCTACACCTTC. Protein: CASRGGQGIYGYTF.

This chain links TRBV20-1 with TRBJ1-1; D gene ambiguous. Looked up from germline, CDR1 is DFQATT and CDR2 is SNEGSKA (reference sequence). This CDR3 is 11 amino acids long. V lost 5 bases, J lost 8 bases, and 12 bases lay in between. DNA of the CDR3: TGCAGTGCTCGGGTAGACTGGGAAGCTTTCTTT. The encoded protein is CSARVDWEAFF.

The rearrangement links TRBV25-1 to TRBJ1-4, with D perhaps matching TRBD1 (5 bases). The CDR3 length is 11 residues. Germline assignment: CDR1 MGHDK and CDR2 SYGVNS. Trimming removed 8 bases from V and 15 bases from J, with 16 bases in between. The CDR3 reads CASGISGRVFF. CDR3 in DNA: TGTGCCAGCGGCATCTCAGGGAGGGTGTTTTTT.

This clone was recorded only once. This rearrangement joins TRBV25-1 to TRBJ1-1; D gene unclear. Germline CDR1 is MGHDK and CDR2 is SYGVNS. The CDR3 is made up of 11 amino acids. Between the trimmed V and J ends, which lost 0 bases and 7 bases, there was a span of 3 bases. Written as DNA, the CDR3 is TGTGCCAGCAGTGAATACCGTGAAGCTTTCTTT. It translates to CASSEYREAFF.

The V gene is TRBV5-1, the J gene TRBJ2-5, with TRBD1 as a possible D gene (6 bases). Germline CDR1 and CDR2: SGHRS and YFSETQ. V was trimmed by 4 bases and J by 2 bases, leaving 9 bases between them. The CDR3 runs to 13 residues. The CDR3 region has the DNA TGCGCCAGCAGCCCGGACAGACAAGAGACCCAGTACTTC. It specifies CASSPDRQETQYF. Full variable domain (missing parts from reference TRBV5-1 and TRBJ2-5): KAGVTQTPRYLIKTRGQQVTLSCSPISGHRSVSWYQQTPGQGLQFLFEYFSETQRNKGNFPGRFSGRQFSNSRSEMNVSTLELGDSALYLCASSPDRQETQYFGPGTRLLVL.

The chain links TRBV4-1 to TRBJ1-1, with 9 bases lining up with TRBD1. Looked up from germline, CDR1 is MGHRA and CDR2 is YSYEKL. Trimming cost V 1 base and J 6 bases; bases outside gene matches: 6. CDR3 length: 15 residues. This CDR3 is CASSQVGTGYAEAFF. The CDR3 DNA is TGCGCCAGCAGCCAAGTCGGGACAGGGTACGCTGAAGCTTTCTTT.

The rearrangement uses TRBV7-2 and TRBJ2-4; maybe TRBD1 (5 bases). Trimming took 0 bases from V and 8 from J, leaving 11 bases between them. Looked up from germline, CDR1 is SGHTA and CDR2 is FQGNSA. There are 14 residues in the CDR3. Here the CDR3 reads CASSLAWGRDIQYF. CDR3 DNA sequence: TGTGCCAGCAGCTTAGCATGGGGCCGGGACATTCAGTACTTC.

The CDR3 region is CASSLAGAYNEQFF. The CDR3 DNA is TGTGCCAGCAGCTTGGCGGGGGCCTACAATGAGCAGTTCTTC. The V and J genes are TRBV11-2 and TRBJ2-1; 7 bases are a match to TRBD2. CDR3 length: 14 residues. J lost 2 bases, V lost 3 bases, and 1 base had no gene match. Germline V gene lookup returns CDR1 SGHAT and CDR2 FQNNGV.

The chain couples TRBV24-1 to TRBJ2-7; D perhaps matches TRBD2 (5 bases). Germline CDR1 reads KGHDR; CDR2 reads SFDVKD. V lost 2 bases to trimming and J lost 2 bases, with 9 bases between them. The CDR3 is made up of 14 amino acids. CDR3: CATSDSGVPYEQYF. The CDR3 nucleotides read TGTGCCACCAGTGATTCCGGGGTACCCTACGAGCAGTACTTC.

The chain is built from TRBV9 and TRBJ2-3, with TRBD2 matching 8 bases. CDR3 length: 14 residues. The V and J ends lost 1 base and 5 bases, in that order; junction bases with no gene match: 3. The germline V gene encodes CDR1 SGDLS and CDR2 YYNGEE. The CDR3 is CASSVLAGGDTQYF. The CDR3 region has the DNA TGTGCCAGCAGCGTACTCGCGGGAGGAGATACGCAGTATTTT.

The chain employs TRBV21-1 and TRBJ1-4; TRBD1 is taken as the D call from the table, unchecked against the DNA. TRBV21-1 is termed a pseudogene. The CDR3 contains 19 residues. CDR3 DNA sequence: TGTGCCAGCAGCCCCCAAGGACAGGGTCCCATCGCAACTAATGAAAAACTGTTTTTT. Its translation: CASSPQGQGPIATNEKLFF.

The gene calls are TRBV4-2 and TRBJ1-6; 9 nucleotides align to TRBD1. Germline CDR1 reads LGHNA; CDR2 reads YNFKEQ. V trimming: 4 bases; J trimming: 6 bases; junction bases outside the gene matches: 7. CDR3 length equals 16 residues. This CDR3 is CASSPGAGQGNSPLHF. CDR3 bases: TGTGCCAGCAGCCCCGGGGCGGGACAGGGTAATTCACCCCTCCACTTT.

The chain recombines TRBV14 with TRBJ2-1, with D possibly TRBD1 on 5 matching bases. The germline gives CDR1 SGHDN, CDR2 FVKESK. This CDR3 is built from 14 residues. V was shortened by 3 bases and J by 7 bases, with 13 bases between the two germline ends. In DNA form, the CDR3 reads TGTGCCAGCAGCCACGCCAGGGTCGATAATGAGCAGTTCTTC. As protein: CASSHARVDNEQFF.

This clone was detected once. The J gene is TRBJ2-1, the V gene TRBV2; a weak D match, TRBD1 (5 bases). Trimming stripped 3 bases from V and 2 bases from J, with 11 bases between. CDR1 SNHLY and CDR2 FYNNEI come from the germline V gene. CDR3 size: 15 residues. The CDR3 DNA reads as TGTGCCAGCAGTGATCGTTTCAGGGCCTACAATGAGCAGTTCTTC. It translates to CASSDRFRAYNEQFF.

This clone appeared a single time. This chain's CDR3 is CASTKLAGGPDTQYF. CDR3 DNA sequence: TGTGCCAGCACCAAACTAGCGGGGGGGCCAGATACGCAGTATTTT. This chain connects TRBV6-5 to TRBJ2-3, with 13 bases matching TRBD2. V lost 7 bases, J lost 4 bases, and 5 bases stayed unmatched. CDR3 length equals 15 residues. The V gene's germline CDR1 is MNHEY and CDR2 SVGAGI.

The chain carries TRBV13 and TRBJ1-5; D gene uncertain. The V end lost 2 bases, the J end lost 0 bases, and 11 bases lay between the germline ends. The germline gives CDR1 PRHDT, CDR2 FYEKMQ (reference sequence). The length of the CDR3 is 16 residues. The CDR3 protein is CASSLTHGNSNQPQHF. The DNA of the CDR3 is TGTGCCAGCAGCTTAACCCACGGTAATAGCAATCAGCCCCAGCATTTT.

This sequence joins TRBV15 and TRBJ1-6; D may be TRBD1 (6 bases). Looked up from germline, CDR1 is LNHNV and CDR2 is YYDKDF (reference sequence). With 1 base removed from V and 7 bases from J, the gap between germline ends came to 17 bases. The CDR3 is made up of 17 amino acids. Here the CDR3 DNA reads TGTGCCACCAGCAGAGTACGGTTGGCAGGGACAAATTCACCCCTCCACTTT. It translates to CATSRVRLAGTNSPLHF.

The V call is TRBV9, the J call TRBJ2-5, with 10 bases lining up with TRBD2. Trimming took 0 bases from V and 4 from J; bases not matched to a gene: 6. CDR3 length equals 16 residues. Germline loops: CDR1 SGDLS, CDR2 YYNGEE. Here the CDR3 reads CASSVGGTSVRETQYF. In DNA, the CDR3 is TGTGCCAGCAGCGTAGGCGGGACTAGCGTTAGAGAGACCCAGTACTTC.

The genes are TRBV5-1 and TRBJ2-1; TRBD2 matches at 9 bases. There are 17 residues in the CDR3. Germline CDR1 reads SGHRS; CDR2 reads YFSETQ. With 0 bases clipped from V and 7 bases from J, the junction kept 11 bases outside the gene matches. The CDR3 DNA sequence: TGCGCCAGCAGCTTGGGCCTAGGGCGGGAGGGAATGAATGAGCAGTTCTTC. It yields the protein CASSLGLGREGMNEQFF.

There are a few counts of this clone. The J gene is TRBJ2-7, the V gene TRBV7-2; 7 bases align to TRBD1. After removal of 4 bases from V and 0 bases from J, the junction contained 9 bases not matched to a gene. The CDR3 spans 16 residues. Germline CDR1 SGHTA, CDR2 FQGNSA. Here the CDR3 DNA reads TGTGCCAGCAGCTCGAGGAGCAGGGGGAGCTCCTACGAGCAGTACTTC. It is translated as CASSSRSRGSSYEQYF. Full variable domain (outside the CDR3, taken from reference TRBV7-2 and TRBJ2-7): GAGVSQSPSNKVTEKGKDVELRCDPISGHTALYWYRQSLGQGLEFLIYFQGNSAPDKSGLPSDRFSAERTGGSVSTLTIQRTQQEDSAVYLCASSSRSRGSSYEQYFGPGTRLTVT.

The sample holds one count of this clone. This chain uses TRBV6-6 with TRBJ2-5; 7 bases map to TRBD2. The CDR3 is 16 amino acids. Losses at the gene ends were 5 bases for V and 5 bases for J; bases not matched to a gene: 14. CDR1 and CDR2 from the germline V gene are MNHNY and SVGAGI (reference sequence). CDR3 sequence (DNA): TGTGCCAGCAGTAATCATGGGGAGGGCCGCGGGGAGACCCAGTACTTC. Translating gives CASSNHGEGRGETQYF.

CDR3 sequence: CASSLDFWDRSSYEQYF. CDR3 coding DNA: TGTGCCAGCAGCTTGGATTTTTGGGACAGGAGCTCCTACGAGCAGTACTTC. V gene TRBV5-5 combines with J gene TRBJ2-7, with TRBD1 matching over 8 bases. V trimming: 0 bases; J trimming: 0 bases; junction bases outside the gene matches: 8. The CDR3 extends over 17 amino acids. Germline V gene data show CDR1 as SGHKS and CDR2 as YYEKEE (reference sequence). The full variable domain, completed using reference TRBV5-5 and TRBJ2-7, is DAGVTQSPTHLIKTRGQQVTLRCSPISGHKSVSWYQQVLGQGPQFIFQYYEKEERGRGNFPDRFSARQFPNYSSELNVNALLLGDSALYLCASSLDFWDRSSYEQYFGPGTRLTVT.

This sequence joins TRBV28 and TRBJ1-2; 9 nucleotides line up with TRBD1. This CDR3 region has 15 residues. Germline values: CDR1 MDHEN, CDR2 SYDVKM. The V gene end was trimmed by 2 bases and the J gene end by 5 bases; junction bases not matched to a gene: 6. CDR3 bases: TGTGCCAGCAGTTTACCGGGACAGGGCACGTATGGCTACACCTTC. Its protein product is CASSLPGQGTYGYTF.

The CDR3 nucleotides are TGTGCTAGTGGTTTGGTACTAACGGGGGGACACACTGAAGCTTTCTTT. Amino acid sequence: CASGLVLTGGHTEAFF. V is TRBV12-5 and J is TRBJ1-1, with a tentative D call TRBD1 (5 bases). Germline values: CDR1 LGHNT, CDR2 FRNRAP. The CDR3 has 16 residues. V lost 0 bases to trimming and J lost 3 bases, with 14 bases between them.